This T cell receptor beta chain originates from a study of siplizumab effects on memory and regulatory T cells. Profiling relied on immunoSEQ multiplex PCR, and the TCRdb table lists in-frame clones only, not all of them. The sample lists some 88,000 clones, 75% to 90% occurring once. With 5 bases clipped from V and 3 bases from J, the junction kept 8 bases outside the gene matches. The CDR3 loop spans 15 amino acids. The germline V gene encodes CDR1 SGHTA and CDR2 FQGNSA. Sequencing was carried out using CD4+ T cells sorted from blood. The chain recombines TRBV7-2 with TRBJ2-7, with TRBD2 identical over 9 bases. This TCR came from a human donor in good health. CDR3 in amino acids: CASSTLSSGVYEQYF. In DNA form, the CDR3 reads TGTGCCAGCAGCACGCTGTCTAGCGGGGTCTACGAGCAGTACTTC. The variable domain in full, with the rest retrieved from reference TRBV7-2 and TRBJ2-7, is GAGVSQSPSNKVTEKGKDVELRCDPISGHTALYWYRQSLGQGLEFLIYFQGNSAPDKSGLPSDRFSAERTGGSVSTLTIQRTQQEDSAVYLCASSTLSSGVYEQYFGPGTRLTVT.